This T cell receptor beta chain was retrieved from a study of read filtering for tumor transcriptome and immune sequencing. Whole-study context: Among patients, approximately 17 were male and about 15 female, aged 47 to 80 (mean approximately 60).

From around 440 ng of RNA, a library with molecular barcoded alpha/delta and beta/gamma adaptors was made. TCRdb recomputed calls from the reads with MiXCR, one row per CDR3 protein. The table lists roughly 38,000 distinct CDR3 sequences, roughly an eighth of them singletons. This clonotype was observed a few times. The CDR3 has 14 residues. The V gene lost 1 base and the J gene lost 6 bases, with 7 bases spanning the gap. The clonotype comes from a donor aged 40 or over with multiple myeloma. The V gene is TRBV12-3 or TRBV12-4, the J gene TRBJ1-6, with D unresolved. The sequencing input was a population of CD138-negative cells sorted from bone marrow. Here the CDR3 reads CASSLGQFNSPLHF. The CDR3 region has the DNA TGTGCCAGCAGTTTAGGTCAGTTTAATTCACCCCTCCACTTT.